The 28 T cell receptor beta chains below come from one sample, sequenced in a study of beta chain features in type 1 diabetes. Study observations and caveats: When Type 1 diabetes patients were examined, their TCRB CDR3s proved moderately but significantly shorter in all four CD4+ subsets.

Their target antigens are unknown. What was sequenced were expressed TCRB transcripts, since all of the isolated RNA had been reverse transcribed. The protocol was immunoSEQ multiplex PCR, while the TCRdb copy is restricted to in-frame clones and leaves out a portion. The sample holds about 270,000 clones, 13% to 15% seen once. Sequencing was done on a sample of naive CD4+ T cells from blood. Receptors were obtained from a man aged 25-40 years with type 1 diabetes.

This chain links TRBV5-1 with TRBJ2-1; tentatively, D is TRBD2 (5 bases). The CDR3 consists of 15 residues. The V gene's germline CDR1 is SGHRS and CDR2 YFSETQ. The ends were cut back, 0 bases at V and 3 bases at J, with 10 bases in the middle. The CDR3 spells CASSLEGVGYNEQFF. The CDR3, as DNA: TGCGCCAGCAGCTTGGAGGGAGTAGGCTACAATGAGCAGTTCTTC.

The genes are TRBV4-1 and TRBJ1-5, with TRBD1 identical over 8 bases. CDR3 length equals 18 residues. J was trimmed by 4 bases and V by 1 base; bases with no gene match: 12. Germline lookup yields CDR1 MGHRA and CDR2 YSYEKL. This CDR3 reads CASSQARVGTGSNQPQHF. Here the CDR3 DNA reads TGCGCCAGCAGCCAAGCGAGGGTCGGGACAGGATCGAATCAGCCCCAGCATTTT.

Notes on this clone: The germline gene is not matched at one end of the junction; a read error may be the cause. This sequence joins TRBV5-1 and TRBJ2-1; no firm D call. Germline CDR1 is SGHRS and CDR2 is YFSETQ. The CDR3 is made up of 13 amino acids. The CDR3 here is CASSADSHNEQFF. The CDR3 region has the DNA TGCGCCAGCAGCGCCGACTCCCACAATGAGCAGTTCTTC.

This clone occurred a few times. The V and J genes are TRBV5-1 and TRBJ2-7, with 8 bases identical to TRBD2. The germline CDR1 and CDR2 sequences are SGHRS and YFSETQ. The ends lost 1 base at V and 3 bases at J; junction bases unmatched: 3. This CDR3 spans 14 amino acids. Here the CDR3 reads CASSLTSGDYEQYF. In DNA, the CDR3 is TGCGCCAGCAGCTTGACTAGCGGAGACTACGAGCAGTACTTC.

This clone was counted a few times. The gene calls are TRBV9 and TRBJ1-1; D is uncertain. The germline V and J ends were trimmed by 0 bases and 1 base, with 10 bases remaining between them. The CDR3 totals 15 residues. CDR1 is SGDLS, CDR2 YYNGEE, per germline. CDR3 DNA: TGTGCCAGCAGCGTAGATCTGGGCGCGAACACTGAAGCTTTCTTT. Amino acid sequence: CASSVDLGANTEAFF.

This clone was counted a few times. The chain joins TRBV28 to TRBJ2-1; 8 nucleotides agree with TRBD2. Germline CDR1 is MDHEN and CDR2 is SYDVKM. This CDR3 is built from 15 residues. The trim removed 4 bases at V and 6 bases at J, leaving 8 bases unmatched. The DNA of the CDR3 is TGTGCCAGCAGTTCGCCGGGACTAGAAGTCAATGAGCAGTTCTTC. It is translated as CASSSPGLEVNEQFF. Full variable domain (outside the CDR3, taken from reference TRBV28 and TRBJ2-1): DVKVTQSSRYLVKRTGEKVFLECVQDMDHENMFWYRQDPGLGLRLIYFSYDVKMKEKGDIPEGYSVSREKKERFSLILESASTNQTSMYLCASSSPGLEVNEQFFGPGTRLTVL.

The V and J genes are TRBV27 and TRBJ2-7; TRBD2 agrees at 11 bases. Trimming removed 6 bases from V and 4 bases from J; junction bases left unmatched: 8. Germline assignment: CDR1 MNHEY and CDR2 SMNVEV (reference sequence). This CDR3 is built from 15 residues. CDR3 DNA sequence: TGTGCCAGCAGGGAACTAGCGGGAGTTCTTTACGAGCAGTACTTC. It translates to CASRELAGVLYEQYF.

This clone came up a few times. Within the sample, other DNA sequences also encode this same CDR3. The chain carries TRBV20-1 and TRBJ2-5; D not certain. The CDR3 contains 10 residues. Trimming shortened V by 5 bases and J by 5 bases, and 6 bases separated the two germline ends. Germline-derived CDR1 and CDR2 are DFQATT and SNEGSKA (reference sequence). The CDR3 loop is CSALRETQYF. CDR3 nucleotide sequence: TGCAGTGCTTTGCGGGAGACCCAGTACTTC.

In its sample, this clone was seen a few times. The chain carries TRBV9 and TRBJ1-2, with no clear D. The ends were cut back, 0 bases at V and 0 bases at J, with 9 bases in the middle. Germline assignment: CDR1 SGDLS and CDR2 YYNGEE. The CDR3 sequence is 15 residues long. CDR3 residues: CASSVGRLPNYGYTF. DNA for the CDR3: TGTGCCAGCAGCGTAGGGCGGCTCCCTAACTATGGCTACACCTTC.

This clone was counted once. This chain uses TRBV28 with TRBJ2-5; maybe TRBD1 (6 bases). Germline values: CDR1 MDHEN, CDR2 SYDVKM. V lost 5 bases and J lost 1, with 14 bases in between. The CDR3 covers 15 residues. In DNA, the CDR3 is TGTGCCAGCAGTCCGTTGACAGGTCTCCAAGAGACCCAGTACTTC. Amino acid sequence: CASSPLTGLQETQYF.

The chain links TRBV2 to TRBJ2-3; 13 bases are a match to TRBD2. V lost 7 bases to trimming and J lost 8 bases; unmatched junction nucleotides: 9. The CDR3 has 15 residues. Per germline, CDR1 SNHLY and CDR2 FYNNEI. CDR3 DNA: TGTGCCAGCACCCCGGGACTAGCGGGATCGGGTACGCAGTATTTT. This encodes CASTPGLAGSGTQYF.

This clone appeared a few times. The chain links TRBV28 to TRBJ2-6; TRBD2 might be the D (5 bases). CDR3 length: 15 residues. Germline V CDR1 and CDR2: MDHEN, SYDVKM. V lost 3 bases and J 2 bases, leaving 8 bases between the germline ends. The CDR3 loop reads CASSFAGPGANVLTF. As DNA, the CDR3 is TGTGCCAGCAGTTTCGCGGGCCCTGGGGCCAACGTCCTGACTTTC.

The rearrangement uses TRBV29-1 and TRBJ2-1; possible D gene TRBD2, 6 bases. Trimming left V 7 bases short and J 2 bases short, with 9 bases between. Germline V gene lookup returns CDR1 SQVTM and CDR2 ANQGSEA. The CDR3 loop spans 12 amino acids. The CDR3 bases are TGCAGCGCCGGGAGAACCTACAATGAGCAGTTCTTC. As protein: CSAGRTYNEQFF.

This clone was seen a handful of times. The CDR3 DNA is TGCGCCAGCAGCCAGGGGTTTGAAGAGACCCAGTACTTC. This translates into CASSQGFEETQYF. The rearrangement uses TRBV5-1 and TRBJ2-5; perhaps TRBD1 as D (6 bases). Germline V CDR1 and CDR2: SGHRS, YFSETQ. V was clipped by 4 bases and J by 3 bases, with 10 bases between them. This CDR3 comprises 13 residues.

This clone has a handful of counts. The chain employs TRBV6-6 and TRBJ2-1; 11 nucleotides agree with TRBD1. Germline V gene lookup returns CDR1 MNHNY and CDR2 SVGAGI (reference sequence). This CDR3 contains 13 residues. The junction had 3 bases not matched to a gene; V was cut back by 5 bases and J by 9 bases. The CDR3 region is CASSRTGGGEQFF. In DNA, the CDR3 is TGTGCCAGCAGTAGGACAGGGGGCGGTGAGCAGTTCTTC.

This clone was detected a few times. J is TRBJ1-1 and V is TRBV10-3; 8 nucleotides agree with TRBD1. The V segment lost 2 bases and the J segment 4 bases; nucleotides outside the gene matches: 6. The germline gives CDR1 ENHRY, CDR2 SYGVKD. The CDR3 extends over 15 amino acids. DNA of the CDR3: TGTGCCATCAGTGAGAGGCAGGGGGCGGCCACTGAAGCTTTCTTT. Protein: CAISERQGAATEAFF.

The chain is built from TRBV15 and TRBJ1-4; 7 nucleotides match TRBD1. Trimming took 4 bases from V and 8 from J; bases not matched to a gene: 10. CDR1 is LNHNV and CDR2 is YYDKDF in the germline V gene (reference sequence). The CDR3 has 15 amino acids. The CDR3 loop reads CATSKGGRVWEKLFF. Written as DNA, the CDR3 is TGTGCCACCAGCAAAGGGGGCAGGGTGTGGGAAAAACTGTTTTTT. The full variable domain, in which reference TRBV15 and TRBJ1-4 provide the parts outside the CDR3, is DAMVIQNPRYQVTQFGKPVTLSCSQTLNHNVMYWYQQKSSQAPKLLFHYYDKDFNNEADTPDNFQSRRPNTSFCFLDIRSPGLGDTAMYLCATSKGGRVWEKLFFGSGTQLSVL.

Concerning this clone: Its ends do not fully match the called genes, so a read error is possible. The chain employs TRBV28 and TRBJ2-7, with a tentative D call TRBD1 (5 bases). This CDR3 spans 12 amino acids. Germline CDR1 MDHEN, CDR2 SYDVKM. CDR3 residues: CASSSRQIRAHF. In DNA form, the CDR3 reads TGTGCCAGCAGTTCCCGACAGATCCGGGCCCACTTC.

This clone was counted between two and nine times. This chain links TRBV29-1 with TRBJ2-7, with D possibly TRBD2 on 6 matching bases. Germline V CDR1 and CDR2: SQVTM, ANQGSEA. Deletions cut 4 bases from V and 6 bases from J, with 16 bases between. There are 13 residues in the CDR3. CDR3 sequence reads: CSVAAGLGTEQYF. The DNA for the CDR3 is TGCAGCGTTGCGGCGGGGCTCGGGACCGAGCAGTACTTC.

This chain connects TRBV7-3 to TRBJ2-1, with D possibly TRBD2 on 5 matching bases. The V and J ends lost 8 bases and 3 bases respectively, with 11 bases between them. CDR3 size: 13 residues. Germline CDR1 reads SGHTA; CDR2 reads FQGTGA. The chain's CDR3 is CASSRDYYNEQFF. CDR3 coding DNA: TGTGCCAGCTCCCGGGATTACTACAATGAGCAGTTCTTC.

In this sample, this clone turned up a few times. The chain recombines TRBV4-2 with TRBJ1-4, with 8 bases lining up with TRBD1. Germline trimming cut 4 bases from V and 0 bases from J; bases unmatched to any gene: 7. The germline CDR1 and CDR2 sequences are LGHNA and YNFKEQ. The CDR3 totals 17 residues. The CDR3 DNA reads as TGTGCCAGCAGCCCACGACAGGGGACTACAACTAATGAAAAACTGTTTTTT. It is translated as CASSPRQGTTTNEKLFF.

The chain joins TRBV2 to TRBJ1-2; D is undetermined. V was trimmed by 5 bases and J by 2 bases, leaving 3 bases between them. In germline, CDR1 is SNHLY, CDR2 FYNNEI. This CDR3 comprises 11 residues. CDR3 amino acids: CASSQNYGYTF. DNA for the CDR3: TGTGCCAGCAGTCAGAACTATGGCTACACCTTC.

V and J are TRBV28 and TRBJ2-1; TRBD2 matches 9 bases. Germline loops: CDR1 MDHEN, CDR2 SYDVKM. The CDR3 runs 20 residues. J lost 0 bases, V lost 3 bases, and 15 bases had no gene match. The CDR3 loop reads CASSFALLSGRPSSYNEQFF. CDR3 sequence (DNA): TGTGCCAGCAGTTTTGCCCTACTTAGCGGGAGACCGAGCTCCTACAATGAGCAGTTCTTC. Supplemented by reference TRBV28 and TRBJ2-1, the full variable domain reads DVKVTQSSRYLVKRTGEKVFLECVQDMDHENMFWYRQDPGLGLRLIYFSYDVKMKEKGDIPEGYSVSREKKERFSLILESASTNQTSMYLCASSFALLSGRPSSYNEQFFGPGTRLTVL.

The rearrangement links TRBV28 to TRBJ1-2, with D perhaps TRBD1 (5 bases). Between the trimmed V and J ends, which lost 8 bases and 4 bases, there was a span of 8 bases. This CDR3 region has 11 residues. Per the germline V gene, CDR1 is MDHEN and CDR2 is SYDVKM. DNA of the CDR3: TGTGCCAGCGGGAGGGGCTATGGCTACACCTTC. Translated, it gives CASGRGYGYTF.

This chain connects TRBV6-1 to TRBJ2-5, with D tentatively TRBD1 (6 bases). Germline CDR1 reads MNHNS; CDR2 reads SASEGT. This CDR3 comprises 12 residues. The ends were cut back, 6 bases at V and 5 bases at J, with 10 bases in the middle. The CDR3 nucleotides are TGTGCCAGCAGGACAGGCTGGGAGACCCAGTACTTC. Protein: CASRTGWETQYF.

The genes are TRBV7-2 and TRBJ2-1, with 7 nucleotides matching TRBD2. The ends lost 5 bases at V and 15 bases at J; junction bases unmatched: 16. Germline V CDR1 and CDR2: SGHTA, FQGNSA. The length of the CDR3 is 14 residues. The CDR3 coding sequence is TGTGCCAGCAGCCCCGCCCCTGGCGGGAGTGCGATGTTCTTC. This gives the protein CASSPAPGGSAMFF.

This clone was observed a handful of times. CDR3 DNA sequence: TGTGCCAGCAGCTCGGGACTCCCTAGCACAGATACGCAGTATTTT. It is translated as CASSSGLPSTDTQYF. This chain connects TRBV7-2 to TRBJ2-3, with a possible D match to TRBD2 (6 bases). Trimming removed 4 bases at V and 0 bases at J, with 11 bases between. CDR3 length equals 15 residues. Germline V lookup: CDR1 SGHTA, CDR2 FQGNSA.

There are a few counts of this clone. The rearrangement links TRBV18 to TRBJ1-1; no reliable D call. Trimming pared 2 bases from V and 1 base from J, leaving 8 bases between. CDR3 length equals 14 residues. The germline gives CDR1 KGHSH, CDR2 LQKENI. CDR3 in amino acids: CASSPKRENTEAFF. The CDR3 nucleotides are TGTGCCAGCTCACCAAAGAGGGAGAACACTGAAGCTTTCTTT.